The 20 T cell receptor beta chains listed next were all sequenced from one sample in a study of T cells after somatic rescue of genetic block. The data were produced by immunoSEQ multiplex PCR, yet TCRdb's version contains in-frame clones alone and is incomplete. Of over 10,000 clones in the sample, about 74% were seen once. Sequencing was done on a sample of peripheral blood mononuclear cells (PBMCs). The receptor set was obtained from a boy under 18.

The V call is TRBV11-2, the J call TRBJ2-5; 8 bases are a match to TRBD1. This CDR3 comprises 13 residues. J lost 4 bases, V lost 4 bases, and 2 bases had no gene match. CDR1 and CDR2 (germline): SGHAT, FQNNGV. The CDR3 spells CASSWTGSETQYF. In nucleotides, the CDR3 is TGTGCCAGCAGCTGGACAGGGTCAGAGACCCAGTACTTC.

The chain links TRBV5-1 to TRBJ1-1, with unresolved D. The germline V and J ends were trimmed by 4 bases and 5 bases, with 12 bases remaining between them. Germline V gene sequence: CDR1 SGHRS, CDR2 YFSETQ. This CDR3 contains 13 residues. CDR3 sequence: CASSLWWHTEAFF. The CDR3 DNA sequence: TGCGCCAGCAGCCTATGGTGGCATACTGAAGCTTTCTTT.

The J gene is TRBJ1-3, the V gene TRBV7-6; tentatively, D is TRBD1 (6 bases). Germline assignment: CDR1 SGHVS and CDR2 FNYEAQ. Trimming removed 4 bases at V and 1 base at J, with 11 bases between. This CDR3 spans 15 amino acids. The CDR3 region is CASSSLGTSGNTIYF. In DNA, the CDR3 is TGTGCCAGCAGCTCCCTTGGGACATCTGGAAACACCATATATTTT.

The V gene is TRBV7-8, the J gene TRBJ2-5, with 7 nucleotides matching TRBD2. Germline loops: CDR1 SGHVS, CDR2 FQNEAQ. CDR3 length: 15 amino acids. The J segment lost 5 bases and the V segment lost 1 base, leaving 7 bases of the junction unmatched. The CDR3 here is CASSLDRTRSETQYF. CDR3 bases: TGTGCCAGCAGCTTAGACCGGACTAGATCGGAGACCCAGTACTTC.

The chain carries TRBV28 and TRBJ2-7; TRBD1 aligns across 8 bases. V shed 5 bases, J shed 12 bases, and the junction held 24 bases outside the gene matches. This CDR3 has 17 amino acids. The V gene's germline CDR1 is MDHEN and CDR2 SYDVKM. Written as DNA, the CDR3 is TGTGCCAGCAGTCCTCTAACCCTCCGGGACAGGCTACCCGGGGGGTACTTC. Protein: CASSPLTLRDRLPGGYF. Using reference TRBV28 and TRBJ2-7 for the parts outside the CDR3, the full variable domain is DVKVTQSSRYLVKRTGEKVFLECVQDMDHENMFWYRQDPGLGLRLIYFSYDVKMKEKGDIPEGYSVSREKKERFSLILESASTNQTSMYLCASSPLTLRDRLPGGYFGPGTRLTVT.

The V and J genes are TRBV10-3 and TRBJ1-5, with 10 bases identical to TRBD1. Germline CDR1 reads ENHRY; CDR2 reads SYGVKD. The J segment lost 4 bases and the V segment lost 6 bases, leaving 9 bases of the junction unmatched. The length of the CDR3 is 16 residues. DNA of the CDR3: TGTGCCATCAGGGGGAGGGGACAGGGGAGGAATCAGCCCCAGCATTTT. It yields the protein CAIRGRGQGRNQPQHF.

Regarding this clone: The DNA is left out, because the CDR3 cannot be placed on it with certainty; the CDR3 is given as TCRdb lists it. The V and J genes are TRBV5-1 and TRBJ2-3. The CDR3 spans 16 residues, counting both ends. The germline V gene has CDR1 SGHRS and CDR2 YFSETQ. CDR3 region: CASSFGNGGRTDTQYF.

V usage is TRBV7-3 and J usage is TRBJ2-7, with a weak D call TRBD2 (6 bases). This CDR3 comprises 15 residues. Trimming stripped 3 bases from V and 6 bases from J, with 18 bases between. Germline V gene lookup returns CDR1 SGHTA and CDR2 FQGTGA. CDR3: CASSFTGAGLSEQYF. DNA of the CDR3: TGTGCCAGCAGCTTCACCGGGGCGGGACTGAGCGAGCAGTACTTC.

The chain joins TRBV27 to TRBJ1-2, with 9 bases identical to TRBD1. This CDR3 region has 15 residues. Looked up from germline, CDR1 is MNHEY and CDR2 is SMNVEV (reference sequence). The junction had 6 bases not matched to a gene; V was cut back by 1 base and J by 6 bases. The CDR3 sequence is CASSLWGQGSDGYTF. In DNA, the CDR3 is TGTGCCAGCAGTTTATGGGGACAGGGTTCGGATGGCTACACCTTC.

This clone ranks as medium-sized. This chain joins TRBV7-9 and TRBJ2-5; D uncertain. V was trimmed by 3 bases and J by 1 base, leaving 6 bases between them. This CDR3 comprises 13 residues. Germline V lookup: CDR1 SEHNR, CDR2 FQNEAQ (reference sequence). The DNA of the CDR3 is TGTGCCAGCAGCTTTTTCAGCCAAGAGACCCAGTACTTC. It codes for CASSFFSQETQYF.

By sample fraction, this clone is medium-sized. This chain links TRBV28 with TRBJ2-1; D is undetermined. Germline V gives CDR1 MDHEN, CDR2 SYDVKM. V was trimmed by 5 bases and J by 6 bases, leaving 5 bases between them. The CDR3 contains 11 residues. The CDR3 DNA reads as TGTGCCAGCAGTACGACCAATGAGCAGTTCTTC. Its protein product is CASSTTNEQFF.

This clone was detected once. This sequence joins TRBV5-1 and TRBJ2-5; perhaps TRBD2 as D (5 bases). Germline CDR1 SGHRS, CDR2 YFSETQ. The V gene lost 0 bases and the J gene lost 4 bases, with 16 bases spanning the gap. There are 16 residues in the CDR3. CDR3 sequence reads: CASSLVGELGGETQYF. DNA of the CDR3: TGCGCCAGCAGCTTGGTCGGGGAGTTAGGAGGAGAGACCCAGTACTTC.

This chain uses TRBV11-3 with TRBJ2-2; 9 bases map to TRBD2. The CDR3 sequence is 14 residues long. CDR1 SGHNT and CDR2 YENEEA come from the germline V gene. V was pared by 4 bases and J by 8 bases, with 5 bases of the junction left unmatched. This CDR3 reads CASSSRTSVGELFF. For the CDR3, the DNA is TGTGCCAGCAGCTCCAGGACTAGCGTTGGGGAGCTGTTTTTT.

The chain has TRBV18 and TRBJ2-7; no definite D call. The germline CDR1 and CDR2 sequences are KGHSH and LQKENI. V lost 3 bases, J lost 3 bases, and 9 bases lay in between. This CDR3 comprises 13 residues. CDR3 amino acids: CASSPETYYEQYF. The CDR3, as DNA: TGTGCCAGCTCACCCGAGACCTACTACGAGCAGTACTTC.

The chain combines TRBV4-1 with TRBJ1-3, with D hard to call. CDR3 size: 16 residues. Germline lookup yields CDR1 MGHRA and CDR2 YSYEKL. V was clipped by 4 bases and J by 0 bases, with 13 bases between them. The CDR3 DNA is TGCGCCAGCAGCCCCCCACGGGCTTTCTCTGGAAACACCATATATTTT. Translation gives CASSPPRAFSGNTIYF.

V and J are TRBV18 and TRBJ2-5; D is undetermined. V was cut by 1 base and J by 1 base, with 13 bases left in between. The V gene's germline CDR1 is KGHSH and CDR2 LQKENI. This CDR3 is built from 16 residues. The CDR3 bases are TGTGCCAGCTCACCACGCCCGACTTACTTCCAAGAGACCCAGTACTTC. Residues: CASSPRPTYFQETQYF.

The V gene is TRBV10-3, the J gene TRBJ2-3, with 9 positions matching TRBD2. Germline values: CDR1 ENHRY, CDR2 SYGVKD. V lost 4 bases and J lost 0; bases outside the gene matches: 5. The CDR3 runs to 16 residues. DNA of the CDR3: TGTGCCATCAGTGGTCGACTAGCGGCTAGCACAGATACGCAGTATTTT. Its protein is CAISGRLAASTDTQYF.

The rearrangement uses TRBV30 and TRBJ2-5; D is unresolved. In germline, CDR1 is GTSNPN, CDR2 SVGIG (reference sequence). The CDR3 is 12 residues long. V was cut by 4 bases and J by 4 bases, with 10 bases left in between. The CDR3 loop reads CAWTLGRETQYF. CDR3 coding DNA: TGTGCCTGGACCTTAGGACGAGAGACCCAGTACTTC.

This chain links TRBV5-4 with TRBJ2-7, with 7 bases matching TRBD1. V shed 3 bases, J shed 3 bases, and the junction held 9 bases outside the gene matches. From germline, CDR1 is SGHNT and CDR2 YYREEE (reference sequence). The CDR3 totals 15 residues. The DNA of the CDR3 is TGTGCCAGCAGCTCCGGGACAGTATTTTACTACGAGCAGTACTTC. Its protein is CASSSGTVFYYEQYF.

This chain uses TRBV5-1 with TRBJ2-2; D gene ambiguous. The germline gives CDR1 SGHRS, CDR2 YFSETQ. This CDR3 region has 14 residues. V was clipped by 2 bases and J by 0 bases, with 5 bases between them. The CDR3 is CASSLGANTGELFF. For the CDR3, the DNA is TGCGCCAGCAGCTTAGGCGCGAACACCGGGGAGCTGTTTTTT.